This is a list of T cell receptor beta chains from one sample in a study of spatial heterogeneity in lung cancer. In TCRdb, the 5' RACE reads were re-called with MiXCR into one record per CDR3 protein. The data hold under 40,000 distinct CDR3 sequences, with about 5.8% observed a single time. Sequenced here: PBMCs, sampled at surgery. The receptors shown here come from a male donor with early-stage non-small cell lung cancer. Each CDR3 is given with its conserved first and last residue. Fields, in order: D gene, J gene, clone size, V gene, CDR3 protein, CDR3 DNA. The D gene is left open where the match is weak. Clone size appears in some rows only: once, few, many, or a class for an expanded clone.

D: -; J: TRBJ2-2; size: -; V: TRBV11-1; CDR3: CASSLTQTATGELFF; DNA: TGTGCCAGCAGCTTAACGCAGACAGCCACCGGGGAGCTGTTTTTT
D: -; J: TRBJ1-5; size: many; V: TRBV21-1; CDR3: CASTQGAQPQHF; DNA: TGTGCCAGCACCCAGGGGGCGCAGCCCCAGCATTTT
D: TRBD2; J: TRBJ2-1; size: few; V: TRBV29-1; CDR3: CSVGLARGNEQFF; DNA: TGCAGCGTTGGACTAGCGCGTGGCAATGAGCAGTTCTTC
D: TRBD2; J: TRBJ2-5; size: -; V: TRBV9; CDR3: CASSVGGGSVETQYF; DNA: TGTGCCAGCAGCGTAGGGGGGGGGTCTGTGGAGACCCAGTACTTC
D: -; J: TRBJ1-2; size: many; V: TRBV3-1; CDR3: CASSQAGGEYGYTF; DNA: TGTGCCAGCAGCCAAGCGGGGGGCGAGTATGGCTACACCTTC
D: -; J: TRBJ2-6; size: few; V: TRBV5-1; CDR3: CASSLERVSGANVLTF; DNA: TGCGCCAGCAGCTTGGAAAGGGTCTCTGGGGCCAACGTCCTGACTTTC
D: -; J: TRBJ1-6; size: many; V: TRBV20-1; CDR3: CSARDSSYNSPLHF; DNA: TGCAGTGCTAGAGACAGCTCCTATAATTCACCCCTCCACTTT
D: -; J: TRBJ2-7; size: many; V: TRBV18; CDR3: CASSPAGLGSYEQYF; DNA: TGTGCCAGCTCACCAGCAGGACTGGGGTCCTACGAGCAGTACTTC
D: TRBD2; J: TRBJ2-7; size: many; V: TRBV27; CDR3: CASSPRSFGTSGNYEQYF; DNA: TGTGCCAGCAGTCCCCGCTCCTTCGGGACTAGCGGAAACTACGAGCAGTACTTC
D: -; J: TRBJ2-3; size: many; V: TRBV29-1; CDR3: CSVEGGTDTQYF; DNA: TGCAGCGTTGAAGGGGGAACAGATACGCAGTATTTT
D: TRBD1; J: TRBJ1-5; size: -; V: TRBV5-1; CDR3: CASSLGQGANQPQHF; DNA: TGCGCCAGCAGCCTCGGACAGGGAGCCAATCAGCCCCAGCATTTT
D: -; J: TRBJ1-6; size: many; V: TRBV20-1; CDR3: CSARDQGPTNSPLHF; DNA: TGCAGTGCTAGAGATCAAGGACCGACGAATTCACCCCTCCACTTT
D: TRBD1; J: TRBJ1-2; size: many; V: TRBV18; CDR3: CASSPDPGTGRDYGYTF; DNA: TGTGCCAGCTCACCAGATCCCGGGACAGGGCGTGACTATGGCTACACCTTC
D: -; J: TRBJ2-4; size: -; V: TRBV7-3; CDR3: CASSSTGGVKNIQYF; DNA: TGTGCCAGCAGCTCCACAGGGGGGGTCAAAAACATTCAGTACTTC
D: -; J: TRBJ2-7; size: many; V: TRBV27; CDR3: CASRGWGKDEQYF; DNA: TGTGCCAGCAGGGGATGGGGGAAGGACGAGCAGTACTTC
D: -; J: TRBJ2-7; size: many; V: TRBV28; CDR3: CATQGSPLYEQYF; DNA: TGTGCCACCCAGGGATCCCCTCTCTACGAGCAGTACTTC
D: -; J: TRBJ2-7; size: many; V: TRBV28; CDR3: CASSSFKYYEQYF; DNA: TGTGCCAGCAGTTCTTTCAAGTACTACGAGCAGTACTTC
D: -; J: TRBJ2-5; size: few; V: TRBV9; CDR3: CASSVVAGAQETQYF; DNA: TGTGCCAGCAGCGTAGTAGCAGGGGCGCAAGAGACCCAGTACTTC
D: -; J: TRBJ1-6; size: many; V: TRBV11-3; CDR3: CASSLEYSYPYNSPLHF; DNA: TGTGCCAGCAGCTTAGAATACAGCTACCCCTATAATTCACCCCTCCACTTT
D: TRBD1; J: TRBJ2-5; size: -; V: TRBV7-7; CDR3: CASSLGGTGEETQYF; DNA: TGTGCTAGCAGCTTAGGCGGGACAGGGGAAGAGACCCAGTACTTC
D: -; J: TRBJ1-1; size: medium-sized; V: TRBV12-3/TRBV12-4; CDR3: CASSLSRWLGTEAFF; DNA: TGTGCCAGCAGCCTCTCTCGATGGTTAGGGACTGAAGCTTTCTTT
D: -; J: TRBJ2-1; size: many; V: TRBV10-1; CDR3: CASSEYPDGVGGEQFF; DNA: TGCGCCAGCAGTGAATATCCCGATGGGGTGGGCGGTGAGCAGTTCTTC
D: TRBD1; J: TRBJ2-2; size: -; V: TRBV2; CDR3: CASSKEGGRNTGELFF; DNA: TGTGCCAGCAGTAAGGAAGGGGGCCGGAACACCGGGGAGCTGTTTTTT
D: -; J: TRBJ1-6; size: many; V: TRBV28; CDR3: CASSLINGGANSPLHF; DNA: TGTGCCAGCAGCTTAATTAACGGGGGCGCGAATTCACCCCTCCACTTT
D: -; J: TRBJ2-3; size: -; V: TRBV7-9; CDR3: CASTSIGAGYF; DNA: TGTGCCAGCACCTCGATAGGGGCTGGGTATTTT
D: -; J: TRBJ2-3; size: many; V: TRBV20-1; CDR3: CSASPGAGGVDTQYF; DNA: TGCAGTGCTAGCCCGGGGGCAGGGGGGGTAGATACGCAGTATTTT
D: -; J: TRBJ1-3; size: many; V: TRBV6-5; CDR3: CASSRQSGNTIYF; DNA: TGTGCCAGCAGTCGACAGTCTGGAAACACCATATATTTT
D: TRBD1; J: TRBJ2-1; size: many; V: TRBV2; CDR3: CASSEWTGRNEQFF; DNA: TGTGCCAGCAGTGAATGGACAGGGAGGAATGAGCAGTTCTTC
D: TRBD2; J: TRBJ2-1; size: many; V: TRBV20-1; CDR3: CSAPSPTSGGAWNEQFF; DNA: TGCAGTGCCCCCTCCCCTACTAGCGGGGGGGCCTGGAATGAGCAGTTCTTC
D: -; J: TRBJ1-5; size: -; V: TRBV19; CDR3: CASSIQRRFGLSNQPQHF; DNA: TGTGCCAGTAGTATTCAGAGGAGGTTTGGGCTTAGCAATCAGCCCCAGCATTTT
D: -; J: TRBJ2-7; size: -; V: TRBV6-2/TRBV6-3; CDR3: CASSFRTALSYEQYF; DNA: TGTGCCAGCAGTTTTCGGACAGCTCTCTCCTACGAGCAGTACTTC
D: TRBD1; J: TRBJ2-7; size: many; V: TRBV4-1; CDR3: CASSPQGGDRAGEQYF; DNA: TGCGCCAGCAGCCCACAAGGGGGGGACAGGGCTGGCGAGCAGTACTTC
D: -; J: TRBJ2-6; size: many; V: TRBV5-1; CDR3: CASSLYAGQTSGANVLTF; DNA: TGCGCCAGCAGCTTGTACGCCGGACAGACCTCTGGGGCCAACGTCCTGACTTTC
D: TRBD2; J: TRBJ2-3; size: many; V: TRBV7-8; CDR3: CASSSFSGGATDTQYF; DNA: TGTGCCAGCAGCTCCTTTAGCGGGGGGGCCACAGATACGCAGTATTTT
D: -; J: TRBJ1-1; size: many; V: TRBV12-3/TRBV12-4; CDR3: CASSFGHQNTEAFF; DNA: TGTGCCAGCAGTTTTGGACACCAGAACACTGAAGCTTTCTTT
D: -; J: TRBJ2-7; size: many; V: TRBV18; CDR3: CASSRTAPYEQYF; DNA: TGTGCCAGCTCACGGACAGCTCCCTACGAGCAGTACTTC
D: -; J: TRBJ2-2; size: many; V: TRBV6-2/TRBV6-3; CDR3: CASSPGSENGELFF; DNA: TGTGCCAGCAGTCCGGGGTCTGAGAACGGGGAGCTGTTTTTT
D: -; J: TRBJ2-3; size: many; V: TRBV20-1; CDR3: CSAQGGAGTDTQYF; DNA: TGCAGTGCACAAGGGGGGGCCGGCACAGATACGCAGTATTTT
D: -; J: TRBJ2-3; size: many; V: TRBV5-1; CDR3: CASSLQDTQYF; DNA: TGCGCCAGCAGCTTACAAGATACGCAGTATTTT
D: -; J: TRBJ2-5; size: -; V: TRBV11-3; CDR3: CASRLLPLAGRRETQYF; DNA: TGTGCCAGCCGCCTCCTCCCCCTGGCGGGGAGGCGAGAGACCCAGTACTTC
D: TRBD1; J: TRBJ2-7; size: many; V: TRBV28; CDR3: CASSLGPGTGSYEQYF; DNA: TGTGCCAGCAGTTTAGGGCCCGGGACAGGGTCGTACGAGCAGTACTTC
D: -; J: TRBJ1-6; size: many; V: TRBV6-5; CDR3: CASRVHRESSPLHF; DNA: TGTGCCAGCAGGGTACACAGAGAGAGTTCACCCCTCCACTTT
D: TRBD2; J: TRBJ2-5; size: many; V: TRBV28; CDR3: CASSLLPAGNQETQYF; DNA: TGTGCCAGCAGTTTACTACCAGCGGGGAACCAAGAGACCCAGTACTTC
D: -; J: TRBJ2-1; size: -; V: TRBV7-2; CDR3: CASSEVVGPTFF; DNA: TGTGCCAGCAGCGAAGTTGTGGGACCGACGTTCTTC
D: TRBD1; J: TRBJ1-1; size: -; V: TRBV5-4; CDR3: CASSIDRGRGTEAFF; DNA: TGTGCCAGCAGCATAGACAGGGGGCGAGGCACTGAAGCTTTCTTT
D: -; J: TRBJ2-2; size: few; V: TRBV11-2; CDR3: CASSKPAGARTGELFF; DNA: TGTGCCAGCAGCAAACCTGCGGGGGCCCGCACCGGGGAGCTGTTTTTT